This passage covers 11 T cell receptor beta chains from one sample sequenced in a study of response to subunit inactivated influenza vaccine. One entry per CDR3 protein results from TCRdb running MiXCR on the RT-PCR reads. The profile covers roughly 700,000 distinct CDR3 sequences, with 14% appearing a single time and around 7.3% taken by the ten largest. The sequences come from PBMCs from blood, collected 14 days before vaccination. These receptors were obtained from a man aged 45-65 years who received an inactivated influenza vaccine.

The chain links TRBV7-9 to TRBJ2-7; 9 bases fit TRBD1. The V gene's germline CDR1 is SEHNR and CDR2 FQNEAQ (reference sequence). V lost 5 bases, J lost 2 bases, and 13 bases stayed unmatched. CDR3 length equals 17 residues. For the CDR3, the DNA is TGTGCCAGCAGCAAAAGGGCTGGGACAGGGCCCACCTACGAGCAGTACTTC. Its translation: CASSKRAGTGPTYEQYF.

This clonotype has just a few counts. The chain joins TRBV20-1 to TRBJ2-4; TRBD1 matches 10 bases. The germline V gene has CDR1 DFQATT and CDR2 SNEGSKA (reference sequence). The CDR3 consists of 16 residues. Germline trimming cut 6 bases from V and 2 bases from J; bases unmatched to any gene: 10. The CDR3, as DNA: TGCAGTGCGAGACAGGGGGCGCGGAGAACCAAAAACATTCAGTACTTC. Translating it yields CSARQGARRTKNIQYF.

This clonotype appeared a few times. The genes are TRBV4-3 and TRBJ1-2; D ambiguous. This CDR3 comprises 14 residues. V lost 0 bases, J lost 8 bases, and 13 bases lay in between. Looked up from germline, CDR1 is LGHNA and CDR2 is YSLEER. For the CDR3, the DNA is TGCGCCAGCAGCCAAGATTCGGGAAGGGAGGGCTACACCTTC. Protein: CASSQDSGREGYTF.

This clonotype was detected ten times or more. The J gene is TRBJ2-7, the V gene TRBV20-1; D unresolved. V lost 5 bases to trimming and J lost 7 bases, with 12 bases between them. Germline V lookup: CDR1 DFQATT, CDR2 SNEGSKA (reference sequence). CDR3 size: 11 residues. The CDR3 DNA reads TGCAGTGCTCTCCGCGAGGTAGAGCAGTACTTC. Its translation: CSALREVEQYF.

CDR3 sequence reads: CASSYSWANTEAFF. CDR3 sequence (DNA): TGTGCCAGCAGTTACTCGTGGGCAAACACTGAAGCTTTCTTT. The chain uses TRBV6-5 and TRBJ1-1, with D uncertain. The CDR3 length is 14 residues. Germline loops: CDR1 MNHEY, CDR2 SVGAGI. Trimming shortened V by 0 bases and J by 2 bases, and 7 bases separated the two germline ends.

This clonotype was counted only a few times. The chain has TRBV20-1 and TRBJ1-2, with D possibly matching TRBD1 (5 bases). CDR3 length: 12 residues. V dropped 6 bases and J dropped 7 bases, with 15 bases sitting between them. Germline assignment: CDR1 DFQATT and CDR2 SNEGSKA (reference sequence). The CDR3 DNA sequence: TGCAGTGCCATCACGCGGGGCCTTGGCTACACCTTC. Its translation: CSAITRGLGYTF.

This clonotype was seen ten or more times. The rearrangement joins TRBV12-3 or TRBV12-4 to TRBJ1-2, with D unresolved. The CDR3 contains 11 residues. Trimming took off 6 bases at V and 5 bases at J, with 7 bases between the two ends. In nucleotides, the CDR3 is TGTGCCAGCAGCTCAATATATGGCTACACCTTC. Translating it yields CASSSIYGYTF.

This clonotype was counted a few times. The chain joins TRBV20-1 to TRBJ2-2; D gene ambiguous. Germline CDR1 reads DFQATT; CDR2 reads SNEGSKA (reference sequence). The CDR3 runs to 13 residues. The ends were cut back, 4 bases at V and 4 bases at J, with 10 bases in the middle. The CDR3 here is CSATKHSTGELFF. The CDR3 nucleotides are TGCAGTGCTACAAAACACAGCACCGGGGAGCTGTTTTTT.

This clonotype was found many times. The chain is built from TRBV28 and TRBJ2-7; 7 bases are a match to TRBD1. CDR1 is MDHEN, CDR2 SYDVKM, per germline. The CDR3 has 13 residues. J was trimmed by 2 bases and V by 5 bases; bases with no gene match: 3. The CDR3: CASSPTGTYEQYF. CDR3 sequence (DNA): TGTGCCAGCAGTCCGACAGGGACCTACGAGCAGTACTTC.

This clonotype was counted a few times. The V and J genes are TRBV5-1 and TRBJ1-2; 11 bases are shared with TRBD1. In germline, CDR1 is SGHRS, CDR2 YFSETQ. V was clipped by 4 bases and J by 4 bases; unmatched bases: 6. The CDR3 has 15 residues. The DNA for the CDR3 is TGCGCCAGCAGCCCGGGGACAGGGGGAGGCTATGGCTACACCTTC. Translated, it gives CASSPGTGGGYGYTF.

There are a few counts of this clonotype. The chain's CDR3 is CSAGQQSSYEQYF. DNA of the CDR3: TGCAGCGCGGGACAGCAGAGCTCCTACGAGCAGTACTTC. The chain has TRBV29-1 and TRBJ2-7; 7 nucleotides agree with TRBD1. The length of the CDR3 is 13 residues. From germline, CDR1 is SQVTM and CDR2 ANQGSEA. After removal of 7 bases from V and 0 bases from J, the junction contained 6 bases not matched to a gene.